The rows below give T cell receptor beta chains drawn from one sample of a study of blood T cell repertoires in COVID-19. Sequenced by immunoSEQ multiplex PCR; TCRdb stores in-frame clones only, minus some. The data contain around 250,000 clones, 65% to 90% of them singletons. The sample taken for sequencing was PBMCs or T cells enriched from blood (not recorded which). The receptor set was obtained from a woman aged 50 to 65 with acute COVID-19. CDR3s include the opening cysteine and the closing phenylalanine or tryptophan. The D gene is left open where the match is weak.

V	D	J	CDR3
TRBV5-4	NA	TRBJ2-1	CASSLGRSGSYNEQFF
TRBV9	TRBD1	TRBJ1-2	CASSVDGQGYYGYTF
TRBV29-1	TRBD2	TRBJ2-3	CSVDGRERGASTDTQYF
TRBV10-3	TRBD1	TRBJ1-1	CAISENLGGSEAFF
TRBV2	NA	TRBJ2-7	CASKRGSYEQYF
TRBV30	NA	TRBJ1-3	CAWNPGDRYSGNTIYF
TRBV15	NA	TRBJ1-2	CATSRGHVLGYTF
TRBV7-2	NA	TRBJ1-6	CASSLGNRNSPLHF
TRBV5-4	NA	TRBJ1-4	CASRFGVSDGEKLFF
TRBV7-9	TRBD1	TRBJ2-2	CASSPGTGGYTGELFF
TRBV20-1	NA	TRBJ1-2	CSASESQPSYGYTF
TRBV7-6	NA	TRBJ1-1	CASSYRPGEGTEAFF
TRBV19	NA	TRBJ1-1	CASSPAGQGNTEAFF
TRBV6-5	NA	TRBJ1-2	CASSYSNLGGRGYTF
TRBV7-9	TRBD1	TRBJ2-2	CASSPGQGRTGELFF
TRBV4-3	TRBD2	TRBJ2-3	CASSQNAAGGQADTQYF
TRBV18	NA	TRBJ1-1	CASSKEDSGTEAFF
TRBV5-6	TRBD1	TRBJ2-7	CASSAYPGGEQYF
TRBV19	TRBD1	TRBJ1-2	CASSPGQGSYGYTF
TRBV6-2/TRBV6-3	NA	TRBJ1-1	CASSHRVMNTEAFF
TRBV5-1	NA	TRBJ1-6	CASSPTSSSYNSPLHF
TRBV7-9	TRBD1	TRBJ1-1	CASSYTGAGEAFF
TRBV27	NA	TRBJ1-5	CASSPGRGYSNQPQHF
TRBV10-3	NA	TRBJ1-1	CAISDMSNTEAFF
TRBV25-1	NA	TRBJ1-3	CASSATGIGNTIYF
TRBV7-9	NA	TRBJ1-1	CASSVPLVTGTEAFF
TRBV5-4	NA	TRBJ1-2	CASSLLGPGVYGYTF
TRBV27	NA	TRBJ1-1	CASSFAGRGTEAFF
TRBV30	NA	TRBJ1-3	CACNAGSGNTIYF
TRBV9	NA	TRBJ1-1	CASSVGPRGTEAFF
TRBV7-8	TRBD1	TRBJ2-7	CASSPGQGAWSYEQYF
TRBV7-8	TRBD1	TRBJ2-1	CASSSDRGFEQFF
TRBV30	NA	TRBJ1-6	CAWSVRVSSYNSPLHF
TRBV28	NA	TRBJ2-5	CASSFQYQETQYF
TRBV5-6	TRBD1	TRBJ1-2	CASRAVGQGGGGYTF
TRBV27	NA	TRBJ2-7	CASRQYIGSLPRESLPRGQYF
TRBV2	NA	TRBJ1-1	CASLYGGLNTEAFF
TRBV27	NA	TRBJ2-7	CASRGFYEQYF
TRBV7-8	NA	TRBJ1-3	CASSLRQEALGNTIYF
TRBV7-6	NA	TRBJ2-5	CASSPGETQYF
TRBV12-3/TRBV12-4	TRBD2	TRBJ2-1	CASSSGGYEQFF
TRBV7-8	TRBD1	TRBJ1-5	CASSLADRGGNQPQHF
TRBV2	NA	TRBJ1-2	CASNPGWLYGYTF
TRBV7-9	NA	TRBJ2-5	CASSQAVAQETQYF
TRBV18	TRBD1	TRBJ1-3	CASSQGQGDGNTIYF
TRBV5-1	TRBD1	TRBJ1-2	CASSLAPGQRYGYTF
TRBV2	NA	TRBJ2-5	CASSEENRPAETQYF
TRBV3-1/TRBV3-2	NA	TRBJ1-1	CASSQVGRVAAFF
TRBV19	NA	TRBJ1-1	CASSIDGGRTEAFF
TRBV7-2	NA	TRBJ2-7	CASSELGAYEQYF
TRBV30	TRBD2	TRBJ2-4	CAWSVMLTSGGKNIQYF
TRBV18	NA	TRBJ1-2	CASSQQGDGYTF
TRBV2	TRBD1	TRBJ1-1	CASSYTGGRTEAFF